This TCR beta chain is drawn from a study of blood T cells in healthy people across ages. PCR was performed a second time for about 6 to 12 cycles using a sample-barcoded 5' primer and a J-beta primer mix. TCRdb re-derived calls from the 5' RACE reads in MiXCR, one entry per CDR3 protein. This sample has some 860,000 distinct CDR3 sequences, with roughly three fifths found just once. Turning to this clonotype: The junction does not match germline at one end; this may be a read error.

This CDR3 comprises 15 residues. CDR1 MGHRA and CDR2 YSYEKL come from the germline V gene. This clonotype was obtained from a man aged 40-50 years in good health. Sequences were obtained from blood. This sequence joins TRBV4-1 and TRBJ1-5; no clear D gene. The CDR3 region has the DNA TGCGTCAGCAGCCAACTGGGGATAAGCAATCAGCCCCAGCATTTT. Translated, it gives CVSSQLGISNQPQHF.